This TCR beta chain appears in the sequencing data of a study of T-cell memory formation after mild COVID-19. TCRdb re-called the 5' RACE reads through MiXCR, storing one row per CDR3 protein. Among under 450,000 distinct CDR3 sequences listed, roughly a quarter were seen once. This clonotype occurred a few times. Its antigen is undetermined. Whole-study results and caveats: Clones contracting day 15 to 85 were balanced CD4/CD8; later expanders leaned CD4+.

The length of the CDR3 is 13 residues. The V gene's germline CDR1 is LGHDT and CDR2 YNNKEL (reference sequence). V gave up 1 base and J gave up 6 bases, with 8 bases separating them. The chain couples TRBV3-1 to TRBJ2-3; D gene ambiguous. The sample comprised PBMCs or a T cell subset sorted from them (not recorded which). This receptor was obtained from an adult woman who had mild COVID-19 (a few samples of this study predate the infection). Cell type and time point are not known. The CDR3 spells CASSQASDDTQYF. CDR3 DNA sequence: TGTGCCAGCAGCCAAGCAAGCGACGATACGCAGTATTTT.